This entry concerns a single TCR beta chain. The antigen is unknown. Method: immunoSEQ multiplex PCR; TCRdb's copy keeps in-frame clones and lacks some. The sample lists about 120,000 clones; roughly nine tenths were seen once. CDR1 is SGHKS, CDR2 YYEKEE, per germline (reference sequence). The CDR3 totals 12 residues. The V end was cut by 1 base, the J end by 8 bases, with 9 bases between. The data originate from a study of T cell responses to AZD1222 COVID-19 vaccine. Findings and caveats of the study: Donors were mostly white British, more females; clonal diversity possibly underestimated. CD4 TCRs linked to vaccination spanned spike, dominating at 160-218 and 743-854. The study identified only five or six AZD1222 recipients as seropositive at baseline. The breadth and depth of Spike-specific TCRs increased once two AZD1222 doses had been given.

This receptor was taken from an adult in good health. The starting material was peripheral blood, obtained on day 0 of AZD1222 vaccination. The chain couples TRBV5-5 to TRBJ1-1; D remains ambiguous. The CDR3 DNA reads TGTGCCAGCAGCTTGCCAAGAGGGGAAGCTTTCTTT. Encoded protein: CASSLPRGEAFF.